These 5 T cell receptor beta chains originate from one sample sequenced in a study of response to subunit inactivated influenza vaccine. Each CDR3 protein is one row after TCRdb ran MiXCR on the RT-PCR reads. The data show fewer than 200,000 distinct CDR3 sequences, nearly 9.5% seen once. Source: non-naive T cells sorted from PBMCs, taken on the day of vaccination. The receptors come from a man aged 50 or older who received an inactivated influenza vaccine.

This chain connects TRBV10-3 to TRBJ2-6; a possible D gene is TRBD1 (5 bases). The germline V and J ends were trimmed by 11 bases and 2 bases, with 16 bases remaining between them. Germline loops: CDR1 ENHRY, CDR2 SYGVKD. The CDR3 has 15 residues. The CDR3 reads CASSEGVAGANVLTF. The CDR3 DNA is TGTGCCTCGTCCGAAGGGGTGGCTGGGGCCAACGTCCTGACTTTC.

This clonotype was counted between two and nine times. A much more abundant neighbour one base away suggests this may be a read error. The V and J genes are TRBV5-1 and TRBJ2-3; D might be TRBD1 (5 bases). The CDR3 covers 16 residues. Germline CDR1 reads SGHRS; CDR2 reads YFSETQ. The CDR3 spells CASSSSQSRGTATQYF. CDR3 DNA sequence: TGCGCCAGCAGCTCCTCACAGTCTAGGGGCACAGCTACGCAGTATTTT.

The chain's CDR3 is CSASPTDTQYF. Written as DNA, the CDR3 is TGCAGTGCTAGCCCCACAGATACGCAGTATTTT. This rearrangement joins TRBV20-1 to TRBJ2-3; D not resolved. This CDR3 region has 11 residues. Germline CDR1 DFQATT, CDR2 SNEGSKA (reference sequence). With 3 bases removed from V and 2 bases from J, the gap between germline ends came to 3 bases.

The V gene is TRBV20-1, the J gene TRBJ2-3, with TRBD1 matching 7 bases. CDR3 length: 15 amino acids. Unmatched junction bases numbered 6, after V lost 0 bases and J lost 3 bases. Germline V gene data show CDR1 as DFQATT and CDR2 as SNEGSKA (reference sequence). CDR3 nucleotides: TGCAGTGCTAGAGAAAGACAGGGTATTACAGATACGCAGTATTTT. It codes for CSARERQGITDTQYF.

This clonotype was observed at least ten times. The V and J genes are TRBV11-2 and TRBJ2-2; the D gene is possibly TRBD2 (5 bases). CDR3 length equals 13 residues. V lost 4 bases and J lost 7, with 10 bases in between. Germline V gene data show CDR1 as SGHAT and CDR2 as FQNNGV. CDR3 bases: TGTGCCAGCAGCTCTAACCGGGGCGGGGAGCTGTTTTTT. This codes for CASSSNRGGELFF. Combining the CDR3 with reference TRBV11-2 and TRBJ2-2 gives the whole variable domain EAGVAQSPRYKIIEKRQSVAFWCNPISGHATLYWYQQILGQGPKLLIQFQNNGVVDDSQLPKDRFSAERLKGVDSTLKIQPAKLEDSAVYLCASSSNRGGELFFGEGSRLTVL.